This T cell receptor (beta chain) came from a study of T cells expressing NK-cell markers. Study as a whole: Sorted CD3+CD56+NKG2C+, CD3+CD56+NKG2C- and CD3+CD56-NKG2C+ T cells supplied TCR beta repertoires. Sequencing covered eight donors, seven HCMV-seropositive and one seronegative. Study-wide results and limits: The CD3+CD56-NKG2C+ fraction of several donors was also led by these clonotypes.

Concerning this clonotype itself: No antigen is known for it.

It was by 5'RACE template switching with UMIs that TCR beta cDNA was made. No DNA is given; TCRdb re-called the 5' RACE reads and lists each CDR3 protein once. The sample has 150,000 to 200,000 distinct CDR3 sequences. CDR3 length equals 15 residues. CDR1 and CDR2 (germline): SQVTM, ANQGSEA. The gene calls are TRBV29-1 and TRBJ2-3; the TCRdb D gene call, TRBD1, has no DNA to confirm it. The receptor was derived from a woman aged 18 to 69 in good health. Sequencing used blood T cells: a sorted CD56 or NKG2C T cell subset, CD4+ or CD8+ T cells, or bulk PBMC T cells (not recorded which). The CDR3 here is CSVDDWGGTTDTQYF.